This T cell receptor (beta chain) was captured in a study of human T cells and chemical hapten exposure. Turning to the study itself: Patients were mainly female, each with alopecia areata, totalis or universalis.

Described time point: patch test 3, about 24 weeks after DPC sensitization. The treatment here: therapeutic diphenylcyclopropenone sensitization with weekly scalp DPC. The ends were cut back, 1 base at V and 5 bases at J, with 8 bases in the middle. The CDR3 covers 14 residues. The germline gives CDR1 SGHVS, CDR2 FQNEAQ. In its sample, this clonotype was seen a few times. TCRdb independently ran MiXCR on the RACE reads; one entry per CDR3 protein. The sample includes 82,000 or so distinct CDR3 sequences, 10% to 15% of them seen just once. The chain uses TRBV7-8 and TRBJ2-2; no firm D call. The TCR originated in a woman between 50 and 59 years old with alopecia areata. Some clones in this sample may be carry-over from other donors' samples. This specimen was whole blood, taken in connection with sensitization to the hapten diphenylcyclopropenone (DPC). The CDR3 reads CASSLGSVTGELFF. For the CDR3, the DNA is TGTGCCAGCAGCTTAGGGTCTGTTACCGGGGAGCTGTTTTTT.